This T cell receptor beta chain was sequenced in a study of T cell repertoires in cytomegalovirus infection. TCRdb re-analysed the reads in MiXCR, keeping a single row per CDR3 protein. The table includes about half a million distinct CDR3 sequences, roughly 43% detected once. Study-wide results and limits: Across the ex vivo response, the dominant clonotypes were HLA-C-restricted CMV-specific TCR beta clonotypes.

Concerning this clonotype itself: Its specificity is unknown.

The CDR3 consists of 11 residues. The germline V gene has CDR1 MNHNY and CDR2 SVGAGI (reference sequence). V gave up 10 bases and J gave up 1 base, with 6 bases separating them. The sample consisted of cultured PBMCs, taken from culture after CMV antigen stimulation. This sequence was found in a human donor in good health (CMV status not recorded). Some clones in this sample may be carry-over from other donors' samples. The chain has TRBV6-6 and TRBJ2-3, with unresolved D. CDR3 residues: CATERTDTQYF. CDR3 DNA: TGTGCCACCGAACGCACAGATACGCAGTATTTT.